The next 24 T cell receptor beta chains were all read from a single sample in a study of technical replicates of blood from a few donors (dated by TCRdb to 2016 to 2017). The library came from the immunoSEQ multiplex PCR assay. Sourced from immuneACCESS, this table was stored by TCRdb with only in-frame sequences that have V and J called. A share of the clones is absent; for the studies checked, an unresolved V gene accounts for under half, and the remainder has no known explanation. The sample records 75,000 or so clones, around 95% of which are singletons. Jointly, the top ten make up roughly 0.24% of the sample. The sequenced sample consisted of T cells isolated from PBMCs. These receptors all come from a human donor in good health.

The chain links TRBV5-4 to TRBJ1-1; D might be TRBD1 (5 bases). CDR3 size: 16 residues. Germline loops: CDR1 SGHNT, CDR2 YYREEE (reference sequence). The germline V and J ends were trimmed by 0 bases and 0 bases, with 12 bases remaining between them. DNA for the CDR3: TGTGCCAGCAGCTTGGGGGGGAGGGGTATGAACACTGAAGCTTTCTTT. This translates into CASSLGGRGMNTEAFF.

This clone has only one observation. This chain joins TRBV11-3 and TRBJ1-2; weak D call: TRBD1 (6 bases). This CDR3 is 14 amino acids long. Trimming stripped 6 bases from V and 2 bases from J, with 13 bases between. Germline values: CDR1 SGHNT, CDR2 YENEEA. Here the CDR3 DNA reads TGTGCCAGCAGACCCCGGGACACGAACTATGGCTACACCTTC. As protein: CASRPRDTNYGYTF. Supplemented by reference TRBV11-3 and TRBJ1-2, the full variable domain reads EAGVVQSPRYKIIEKKQPVAFWCNPISGHNTLYWYLQNLGQGPELLIRYENEEAVDDSQLPKDRFSAERLKGVDSTLKIQPAELGDSAVYLCASRPRDTNYGYTFGSGTRLTVV.

In DNA, the CDR3 is TGTGCCAGCAGCTTACCCGGGAGGGCCGGGACAGATACGCAGTATTTT. This sequence encodes CASSLPGRAGTDTQYF. This chain links TRBV7-9 with TRBJ2-3; 8 positions agree with TRBD2. The CDR3 loop spans 16 amino acids. Germline V gene data show CDR1 as SEHNR and CDR2 as FQNEAQ (reference sequence). V dropped 2 bases and J dropped 3; count of bases not matched to a gene: 7.

This chain joins TRBV7-2 and TRBJ2-7; 11 nucleotides agree with TRBD2. CDR3 size: 16 residues. Germline V gene data show CDR1 as SGHTA and CDR2 as FQGNSA. With V trimmed by 1 base and J by 5 bases, 7 bases remained unmatched. The CDR3 protein is CASSLVLAGGRDEQYF. The CDR3 region has the DNA TGTGCCAGCAGCTTAGTTTTAGCGGGGGGGCGGGACGAGCAGTACTTC.

This sequence joins TRBV19 and TRBJ2-1, with D possibly being TRBD1 (5 bases). There are 14 residues in the CDR3. Deletions cut 1 base from V and 4 bases from J, with 8 bases between. In germline, CDR1 is LNHDA, CDR2 SQIVND (reference sequence). The CDR3 DNA follows: TGTGCCAGTAGTATAGGGACAAAGTACAATGAGCAGTTCTTC. Protein sequence: CASSIGTKYNEQFF.

This rearrangement joins TRBV9 to TRBJ2-7; D unclear. The CDR3 has 15 residues. With 0 bases removed from V and 0 bases from J, the gap between germline ends came to 10 bases. CDR1 is SGDLS, CDR2 YYNGEE, per germline. The CDR3 DNA follows: TGTGCCAGCAGCGTAGAACCAGGAAACTCCTACGAGCAGTACTTC. Protein sequence: CASSVEPGNSYEQYF.

In this sample, this clone turned up once. This sequence joins TRBV19 and TRBJ2-7; possible D gene TRBD2, 6 bases. The CDR3 has 14 amino acids. With 5 bases removed from V and 4 bases from J, the gap between germline ends came to 15 bases. Germline CDR1 is LNHDA and CDR2 is SQIVND (reference sequence). The CDR3 is CASSPRDSRYEQYF. As DNA, the CDR3 is TGTGCCAGTAGTCCTCGGGACTCAAGATACGAGCAGTACTTC.

V and J are TRBV4-1 and TRBJ2-3; D unresolved. This CDR3 contains 13 residues. Trimming stripped 0 bases from V and 4 bases from J, with 5 bases between. Germline CDR1 is MGHRA and CDR2 is YSYEKL. CDR3 nucleotide sequence: TGCGCCAGCAGCCAAGATTCGGCAGATACGCAGTATTTT. This gives the protein CASSQDSADTQYF.

The V call is TRBV5-5, the J call TRBJ1-2, with D perhaps TRBD1 (5 bases). V gave up 4 bases and J gave up 0 bases, with 10 bases separating them. The length of the CDR3 is 14 residues. CDR1 and CDR2 from the germline V gene are SGHKS and YYEKEE (reference sequence). The CDR3 DNA follows: TGTGCCAGCAGCCCGATACAGGCTAACTATGGCTACACCTTC. Its translation is CASSPIQANYGYTF.

The rearrangement joins TRBV9 to TRBJ2-7; 7 bases line up with TRBD1. Germline V gene data show CDR1 as SGDLS and CDR2 as YYNGEE. The CDR3 sequence is 17 residues long. The J segment lost 0 bases and the V segment lost 2 bases, leaving 11 bases of the junction unmatched. As DNA, the CDR3 is TGTGCCAGCAGCGTCCGGGACAGCCCTTTCCTCTCCTACGAGCAGTACTTC. It is translated as CASSVRDSPFLSYEQYF.

CDR3: CASSQDYSLLDTQYF. CDR3 nucleotides: TGCGCCAGCAGCCAAGATTATAGTCTACTGGATACGCAGTATTTT. The chain carries TRBV4-1 and TRBJ2-3; D gene uncertain. Germline CDR1 MGHRA, CDR2 YSYEKL. The V end was cut by 0 bases, the J end by 6 bases, with 13 bases between. This CDR3 is built from 15 residues.

The chain couples TRBV6-1 to TRBJ2-5; D remains unclear. With 6 bases removed from V and 5 bases from J, the gap between germline ends came to 19 bases. CDR1 MNHNS and CDR2 SASEGT come from the germline V gene. The CDR3 totals 15 residues. The chain's CDR3 is CASRESQWVWETQYF. CDR3 nucleotides: TGTGCCAGCAGGGAGTCTCAGTGGGTCTGGGAGACCCAGTACTTC.

This rearrangement joins TRBV6-5 to TRBJ1-6; 10 bases align to TRBD1. V was clipped by 5 bases and J by 8 bases; unmatched bases: 3. There are 14 residues in the CDR3. Germline CDR1 MNHEY, CDR2 SVGAGI. As DNA, the CDR3 is TGTGCCAGCAGTGAAGACAGGGGGCATTCACCCCTCCACTTT. This codes for CASSEDRGHSPLHF.

This rearrangement joins TRBV5-1 to TRBJ2-7; possibly TRBD2 for D (7 bases). The CDR3 totals 13 residues. Germline loops: CDR1 SGHRS, CDR2 YFSETQ. V dropped 0 bases and J dropped 6 bases, with 10 bases sitting between them. CDR3 protein: CASSLARGAEQYF. The CDR3 nucleotides read TGCGCCAGCAGCTTGGCCCGGGGGGCCGAGCAGTACTTC.

The gene calls are TRBV6-6 and TRBJ2-7, with D uncertain. Trimming removed 3 bases from V and 7 bases from J, with 16 bases in between. This CDR3 contains 14 residues. Per the germline V gene, CDR1 is MNHNY and CDR2 is SVGAGI (reference sequence). The CDR3 reads CASSYLPTQREQYF. The CDR3 DNA reads as TGTGCCAGCAGTTATCTTCCCACCCAGAGGGAGCAGTACTTC.

This clone was detected a few times. The CDR3 loop reads CAWRGGRLNTEAFF. The DNA of the CDR3 is TGTGCCTGGAGGGGGGGGCGGCTGAACACTGAAGCTTTCTTT. The rearrangement links TRBV30 to TRBJ1-1; D may be TRBD1 (6 bases). V lost 3 bases and J lost 0, with 11 bases in between. CDR3 length: 14 residues. Germline lookup yields CDR1 GTSNPN and CDR2 SVGIG (reference sequence).

V and J are TRBV2 and TRBJ2-7, with D perhaps matching TRBD1 (6 bases). Germline V gene lookup returns CDR1 SNHLY and CDR2 FYNNEI. V dropped 6 bases and J dropped 3 bases, with 15 bases sitting between them. The CDR3 runs to 14 residues. The CDR3 DNA is TGTGCCAGCAGCGAACAGGGTCGCGGCTACGAGCAGTACTTC. Amino acid sequence: CASSEQGRGYEQYF.

This chain joins TRBV20-1 and TRBJ2-7, with D unclear. The CDR3 length is 11 residues. Trimming left V 5 bases short and J 7 bases short, with 12 bases between. Germline V lookup: CDR1 DFQATT, CDR2 SNEGSKA (reference sequence). This chain's CDR3 is CSAPEVREQYF. CDR3 in DNA: TGCAGTGCTCCAGAGGTGCGGGAGCAGTACTTC.

The rearrangement links TRBV5-6 to TRBJ1-3; 7 bases are shared with TRBD1. Trimming cost V 3 bases and J 0 bases; bases outside gene matches: 6. This CDR3 comprises 16 residues. Germline V gene data show CDR1 as SGHDT and CDR2 as YYEEEE. The CDR3 sequence is CASSWQGGASGNTIYF. The CDR3 DNA sequence: TGTGCCAGCAGCTGGCAGGGGGGCGCCTCTGGAAACACCATATATTTT.

V and J are TRBV7-8 and TRBJ2-1; 8 positions agree with TRBD2. V shed 2 bases, J shed 6 bases, and the junction held 9 bases outside the gene matches. Germline V gives CDR1 SGHVS, CDR2 FQNEAQ. The CDR3 contains 16 residues. CDR3 region: CASSLNAGGGGNEQFF. CDR3 sequence (DNA): TGTGCCAGCAGCTTAAACGCGGGAGGCGGAGGCAATGAGCAGTTCTTC. The complete variable domain, with remaining parts taken from reference TRBV7-8 and TRBJ2-1, reads GAGVSQSPRYKVAKRGQDVALRCDPISGHVSLFWYQQALGQGPEFLTYFQNEAQLDKSGLPSDRFFAERPEGSVSTLKIQRTQQEDSAVYLCASSLNAGGGGNEQFFGPGTRLTVL.

The chain is built from TRBV7-9 and TRBJ1-5, with TRBD1 identical over 7 bases. This CDR3 is 14 amino acids long. The germline CDR1 and CDR2 sequences are SEHNR and FQNEAQ (reference sequence). Trimming at V came to 5 bases and at J to 7 bases, leaving 8 bases not matched to a gene. The CDR3 DNA follows: TGTGCCAGCAGCCTATTAGGGGGCGAACAGCCCCAGCATTTT. Its protein product is CASSLLGGEQPQHF.

This rearrangement joins TRBV6-5 to TRBJ2-2; TRBD2 agrees at 9 bases. The CDR3 runs to 16 residues. Germline V gene data show CDR1 as MNHEY and CDR2 as SVGAGI. V gave up 4 bases and J gave up 2 bases; unmatched junction bases: 5. For the CDR3, the DNA is TGTGCCAGCAGTTCCCTTAGCGGGGGCAACACCGGGGAGCTGTTTTTT. Translating gives CASSSLSGGNTGELFF.

V gene TRBV28 combines with J gene TRBJ2-5; a possible D gene is TRBD2 (6 bases). This CDR3 comprises 14 residues. The ends were cut back, 9 bases at V and 9 bases at J, with 23 bases in the middle. Per the germline V gene, CDR1 is MDHEN and CDR2 is SYDVKM. CDR3 region: CARLKTRRGMAQYF. DNA for the CDR3: TGTGCCAGATTGAAGACTAGGCGGGGTATGGCCCAGTACTTC.

The chain carries TRBV5-1 and TRBJ2-2; 9 positions agree with TRBD2. CDR3 size: 17 residues. In germline, CDR1 is SGHRS, CDR2 YFSETQ. Trimming removed 4 bases from V and 2 bases from J; junction bases left unmatched: 9. CDR3 region: CASSPIAGAPNTGELFF. CDR3 DNA: TGCGCCAGCAGCCCCATAGCGGGAGCCCCTAACACCGGGGAGCTGTTTTTT.